Sequencing of this T cell receptor (beta chain) was carried out in a study of TIL therapy for anti-PD-1-resistant metastatic lung cancer. Overall study: Median patient age was about 55, ranging roughly 35-75 years. Whole-study findings and limits: Patients were highly selected, enriched for treatment-naive, never-smoker and oncogene-addicted cases.

This CDR3 has 14 residues. The germline gives CDR1 SGHRS, CDR2 YFSETQ. Germline trimming cut 3 bases from V and 5 bases from J; bases unmatched to any gene: 3. A note on this clone: Its antigen remains unidentified.

As for time point: pre-treatment sample, taken before nivolumab and TIL therapy. The tumor samples were excised metastases, mostly pleural nodules or supraclavicular lymph nodes. The libraries were made with immunoSEQ v3. Assay: immunoSEQ multiplex PCR; the TCRdb copy retains only in-frame clones and omits some. Counted here are approximately 95,000 clones, roughly 65% occurring once; the ten biggest clones make up about 10%. This TCR was recovered from a person aged 25-85 years with non-small cell lung cancer. The chain combines TRBV5-1 with TRBJ1-5; 9 bases line up with TRBD1. The specimen was tumor tissue, collected at baseline. CDR3 in DNA: TGCGCCAGCAGCTCTGGGACAGGGTATCAGCCCCAGCATTTT. Amino acid sequence: CASSSGTGYQPQHF.